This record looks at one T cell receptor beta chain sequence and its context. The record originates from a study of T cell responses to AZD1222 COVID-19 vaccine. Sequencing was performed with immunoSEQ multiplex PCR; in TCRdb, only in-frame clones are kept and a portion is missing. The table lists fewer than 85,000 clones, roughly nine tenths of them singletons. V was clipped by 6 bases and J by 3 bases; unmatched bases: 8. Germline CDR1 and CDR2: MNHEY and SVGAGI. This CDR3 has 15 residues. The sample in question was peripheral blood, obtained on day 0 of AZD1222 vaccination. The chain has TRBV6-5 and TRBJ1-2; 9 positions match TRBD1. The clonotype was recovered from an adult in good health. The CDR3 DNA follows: TGTGCCAGCAGGAGGGACAGGGCGTTGGACTATGGCTACACCTTC. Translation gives CASRRDRALDYGYTF.